This T cell receptor beta chain is drawn from a study of Tregs in tolerant kidney transplant recipients. Regarding the study as a whole: This study did not directly address biological reproducibility. Expanding Tregs on activated donor B cells appeared to best identify donor-specific TCRbeta clones.

On this clone itself: The antigen is not known.

The assay was immunoSEQ multiplex PCR, and TCRdb's table has in-frame clones only and misses some. The sample has approximately 93,000 clones, roughly 93% seen once. Germline V gene lookup returns CDR1 ENHRY and CDR2 SYGVKD. CDR3 size: 13 residues. V gave up 5 bases and J gave up 3 bases; unmatched junction bases: 2. The chain is built from TRBV10-3 and TRBJ1-2, with TRBD1 matching 8 bases. The input for sequencing was CD4+ T cells from blood, taken before the transplant. This TCR was sampled from a human donor who received a combined kidney and bone marrow transplant. CDR3 nucleotide sequence: TGTGCCATCAGTTCGACAGGGGACTATGGCTACACCTTC. Translation: CAISSTGDYGYTF.